Presented here are 16 T cell receptor beta chains from one specimen sequenced in a study of beta chain features in type 1 diabetes. All of the isolated RNA was reverse transcribed, so expressed TCRB transcripts were sequenced. The assay was immunoSEQ multiplex PCR, and TCRdb's table has in-frame clones only and misses some. Of hundreds of thousands of clones in the sample, about a sixth were seen once. Sequenced: naive CD4+ T cells from blood. The receptors come from a woman younger than 30 in good health.

V gene TRBV19 combines with J gene TRBJ2-1; D uncertain. Trimming took off 4 bases at V and 1 base at J, with 5 bases between the two ends. Germline-derived CDR1 and CDR2 are LNHDA and SQIVND (reference sequence). The CDR3 is 13 amino acids. The CDR3 reads CASSTESYNEQFF. The CDR3 region has the DNA TGTGCCAGTAGTACTGAATCCTACAATGAGCAGTTCTTC. Full variable domain (rest looked up from reference TRBV19 and TRBJ2-1): DGGITQSPKYLFRKEGQNVTLSCEQNLNHDAMYWYRQDPGQGLRLIYYSQIVNDFQKGDIAEGYSVSREKKESFPLTVTSAQKNPTAFYLCASSTESYNEQFFGPGTRLTVL.

This clone showed up just a few times. Here the CDR3 DNA reads TGTGCCAGCTCACCACCGAACAGCATCCTGACTTTC. Translation: CASSPPNSILTF. The chain is built from TRBV18 and TRBJ2-6; no clear D. The V gene lost 0 bases and the J gene lost 14 bases, with 8 bases spanning the gap. The CDR3 runs to 12 residues. The germline CDR1 and CDR2 sequences are KGHSH and LQKENI. Supplemented by reference TRBV18 and TRBJ2-6, the full variable domain reads NAGVMQNPRHLVRRRGQEARLRCSPMKGHSHVYWYRQLPEEGLKFMVYLQKENIIDESGMPKERFSAEFPKEGPSILRIQQVVRGDSAAYFCASSPPNSILTFGAGSRLTVL.

This chain connects TRBV20-1 to TRBJ2-5; TRBD1 is a possible D gene (5 bases). The CDR3 covers 11 residues. Trimming pared 7 bases from V and 3 bases from J, leaving 9 bases between. Germline loops: CDR1 DFQATT, CDR2 SNEGSKA (reference sequence). The CDR3 region is CSGAREETQYF. CDR3 DNA: TGCAGTGGAGCCAGGGAAGAGACCCAGTACTTC.

The chain is built from TRBV29-1 and TRBJ2-7; no reliable D call. Germline CDR1 SQVTM, CDR2 ANQGSEA. There are 13 residues in the CDR3. V lost 8 bases and J lost 0, with 14 bases in between. CDR3 sequence reads: CSTKDGRSYEQYF. The CDR3 DNA is TGCAGCACCAAAGACGGACGCTCCTACGAGCAGTACTTC.

This chain uses TRBV7-6 with TRBJ2-2; D gene ambiguous. V was pared by 6 bases and J by 7 bases, with 18 bases between. Germline CDR1 SGHVS, CDR2 FNYEAQ. The CDR3 consists of 15 residues. CDR3: CASSSRAAPGGELFF. The CDR3 DNA follows: TGTGCCAGCAGTTCTCGGGCCGCGCCGGGCGGGGAGCTGTTTTTT.

The V call is TRBV28, the J call TRBJ2-7, with a possible D match to TRBD2 (6 bases). This CDR3 region has 13 residues. The V end lost 5 bases, the J end lost 7 bases, and 15 bases lay between the germline ends. Germline CDR1 and CDR2: MDHEN and SYDVKM. The CDR3 DNA reads TGTGCCAGCAGTAAACTGCGGGGTATAGAGCAGTACTTC. Encoded protein: CASSKLRGIEQYF.

A few counts support this clone. The J gene is TRBJ2-7, the V gene TRBV7-2; 10 nucleotides match TRBD2. Germline V gene lookup returns CDR1 SGHTA and CDR2 FQGNSA. Trimming at V came to 3 bases and at J to 3 bases, leaving 14 bases not matched to a gene. The length of the CDR3 is 18 residues. CDR3 DNA: TGTGCCAGCAGCTTTTCTCTAGCGGGAGCCACTGTCCGCTACGAGCAGTACTTC. It translates to CASSFSLAGATVRYEQYF.

This clone was seen a few times. V usage is TRBV4-1 and J usage is TRBJ2-1, with 11 bases aligning to TRBD2. CDR3 size: 17 residues. The trim removed 3 bases at V and 4 bases at J, leaving 8 bases unmatched. Germline values: CDR1 MGHRA, CDR2 YSYEKL. The CDR3 reads CASSHKLAGGTYNEQFF. The CDR3 DNA is TGCGCCAGCAGCCATAAGCTAGCGGGAGGAACATACAATGAGCAGTTCTTC.

CDR3 loop: CASSPRLLGRKTYGYTF. The CDR3 DNA reads as TGTGCCAGCAGCCCCCGTCTTCTAGGGAGAAAGACCTATGGCTACACCTTC. This chain connects TRBV7-9 to TRBJ1-2, with D hard to call. The CDR3 has 17 residues. Germline V gives CDR1 SEHNR, CDR2 FQNEAQ (reference sequence). V lost 5 bases and J lost 4, with 23 bases in between.

This clone was seen a few times. The chain employs TRBV14 and TRBJ2-1; 7 bases are a match to TRBD2. The CDR3 sequence is 16 residues long. With V trimmed by 1 base and J by 3 bases, 6 bases remained unmatched. Germline lookup yields CDR1 SGHDN and CDR2 FVKESK. CDR3 nucleotides: TGTGCCAGCAGCCAAGCGGGGACTACCCTCTACAATGAGCAGTTCTTC. Protein sequence: CASSQAGTTLYNEQFF.

This clone was observed a handful of times. This chain connects TRBV2 to TRBJ2-1, with D uncertain. The CDR3 is 14 residues long. Germline CDR1 SNHLY, CDR2 FYNNEI. The V end lost 7 bases, the J end lost 4 bases, and 14 bases lay between the germline ends. Here the CDR3 reads CASTRRMNYNEQFF. The CDR3, as DNA: TGTGCCAGCACTCGAAGGATGAATTACAATGAGCAGTTCTTC.

The chain uses TRBV18 and TRBJ2-7, with TRBD1 matching over 8 bases. The CDR3 is 15 residues long. Germline loops: CDR1 KGHSH, CDR2 LQKENI. V trimming: 3 bases; J trimming: 4 bases; junction bases outside the gene matches: 8. CDR3 nucleotides: TGTGCCAGCTCACCTGCAGGACAGGGAAAATACGAGCAGTACTTC. It yields the protein CASSPAGQGKYEQYF.

The chain is built from TRBV19 and TRBJ2-1; no clear D gene. This CDR3 has 14 residues. Trimming left V 9 bases short and J 5 bases short, with 17 bases between. The V gene's germline CDR1 is LNHDA and CDR2 SQIVND (reference sequence). CDR3 sequence (DNA): TGTGCCAGCTCATTCGACCTAAGGAACAATGAGCAGTTCTTC. This sequence encodes CASSFDLRNNEQFF.

This clone has just a few counts. The rearrangement uses TRBV9 and TRBJ1-2; 8 bases are a match to TRBD1. V shed 3 bases and J 5 bases; nucleotides not matched to a gene: 9. Germline values: CDR1 SGDLS, CDR2 YYNGEE. This CDR3 contains 15 residues. CDR3 region: CASSAARTGLYGYTF. CDR3 sequence (DNA): TGTGCCAGCAGCGCGGCCCGGACAGGGTTATATGGCTACACCTTC.

This clone was counted between two and nine times. This rearrangement joins TRBV11-2 to TRBJ2-2, with a possible D match to TRBD2 (6 bases). Deletions cut 0 bases from V and 6 bases from J, with 8 bases between. Germline V gene data show CDR1 as SGHAT and CDR2 as FQNNGV. This CDR3 has 14 amino acids. DNA for the CDR3: TGTGCCAGCAGCTTAGATCGCGGGGCCGGGGAGCTGTTTTTT. It codes for CASSLDRGAGELFF.

This clone was seen more than once but under ten times. The V call is TRBV6-6, the J call TRBJ2-1; 8 nucleotides match TRBD2. This CDR3 is built from 14 residues. Trimming took 6 bases from V and 7 from J; bases not matched to a gene: 8. CDR1 is MNHNY, CDR2 SVGAGI, per germline (reference sequence). The CDR3 loop is CASSHPGGANEQFF. The CDR3 region has the DNA TGTGCCAGCAGCCACCCGGGGGGGGCTAATGAGCAGTTCTTC.